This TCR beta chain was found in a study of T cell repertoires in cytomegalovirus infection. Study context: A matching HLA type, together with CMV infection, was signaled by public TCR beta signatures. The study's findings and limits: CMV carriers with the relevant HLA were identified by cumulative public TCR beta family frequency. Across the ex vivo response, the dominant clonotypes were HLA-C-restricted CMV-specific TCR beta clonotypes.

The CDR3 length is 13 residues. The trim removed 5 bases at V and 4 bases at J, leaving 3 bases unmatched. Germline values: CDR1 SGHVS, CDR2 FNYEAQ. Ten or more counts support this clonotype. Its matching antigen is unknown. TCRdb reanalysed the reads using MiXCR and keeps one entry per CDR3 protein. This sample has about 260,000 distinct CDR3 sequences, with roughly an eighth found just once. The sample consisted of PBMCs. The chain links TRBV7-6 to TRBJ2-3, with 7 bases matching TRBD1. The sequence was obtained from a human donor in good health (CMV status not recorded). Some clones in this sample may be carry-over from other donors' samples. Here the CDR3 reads CASSTTGADTQYF. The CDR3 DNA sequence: TGTGCCAGCAGCACCACAGGGGCAGATACGCAGTATTTT.